A single sample gave rise to the 9 T cell receptor beta chains below, sequenced in a study of blood T cell repertoires in COVID-19. Assay: immunoSEQ multiplex PCR; the TCRdb copy retains only in-frame clones and omits some. The data hold some 200,000 clones, with 76% observed a single time. Sequenced material: peripheral blood. The receptors stem from a woman aged 45-60 years with active or convalescent COVID-19.

V and J are TRBV7-3 and TRBJ2-2; 8 positions agree with TRBD1. Per the germline V gene, CDR1 is SGHTA and CDR2 is FQGTGA. The trim removed 1 base at V and 6 bases at J, leaving 7 bases unmatched. The CDR3 spans 16 residues. CDR3 residues: CASSLKGQASSGELFF. The DNA of the CDR3 is TGTGCCAGCAGCTTAAAGGGACAGGCGAGCTCCGGGGAGCTGTTTTTT.

This chain connects TRBV7-6 to TRBJ1-2, with 9 bases that match TRBD1. The CDR3 runs to 14 residues. V lost 1 base, J lost 8 bases, and 5 bases stayed unmatched. Germline CDR1 SGHVS, CDR2 FNYEAQ. The chain's CDR3 is CASSLGQGVGGYTF. The DNA of the CDR3 is TGTGCCAGCAGCTTAGGACAGGGGGTAGGAGGCTACACCTTC. Full variable domain (remainder filled in from reference TRBV7-6 and TRBJ1-2): GAGVSQSPRYKVTKRGQDVALRCDPISGHVSLYWYRQALGQGPEFLTYFNYEAQQDKSGLPNDRFSAERPEGSISTLTIQRTEQRDSAMYRCASSLGQGVGGYTFGSGTRLTVV.

The chain joins TRBV3-1 (or the pseudogene TRBV3-2) to TRBJ1-1; D is unresolved. The CDR3 length is 14 residues. Trimming shortened V by 4 bases and J by 1 base, and 10 bases separated the two germline ends. Germline V lookup: CDR1 LGHDT, CDR2 YNNKEL (reference sequence). In DNA form, the CDR3 reads TGTGCCAGCAGCCCAACCGGGGAGAACACTGAAGCTTTCTTT. Translation: CASSPTGENTEAFF.

The CDR3: CASRTLAGDLYEQYF. CDR3 nucleotide sequence: TGTGCCAGTAGGACACTAGCGGGGGACCTTTACGAGCAGTACTTC. The chain links TRBV19 to TRBJ2-7; 11 bases map to TRBD2. Trimming removed 6 bases from V and 4 bases from J; junction bases left unmatched: 8. The CDR3 loop spans 15 amino acids. The germline V gene encodes CDR1 LNHDA and CDR2 SQIVND (reference sequence).

The sample holds a few counts of this clone. The chain recombines TRBV30 with TRBJ1-4, with D possibly TRBD1 on 6 matching bases. Germline CDR1 GTSNPN, CDR2 SVGIG (reference sequence). The V gene lost 3 bases and the J gene lost 8 bases, with 16 bases spanning the gap. The CDR3 contains 14 residues. For the CDR3, the DNA is TGTGCCTGGAGACTTTTTGGGACAAGCGAAAAACTGTTTTTT. It codes for CAWRLFGTSEKLFF.

This sequence joins TRBV7-3 and TRBJ1-6, with D perhaps matching TRBD1 (6 bases). Germline V CDR1 and CDR2: SGHTA, FQGTGA. CDR3 length: 14 amino acids. The V and J ends lost 5 bases and 5 bases respectively, with 10 bases between them. The CDR3 DNA sequence: TGTGCCAGCAGCGAGGACAGCCATAATTCACCCCTCCACTTT. It yields the protein CASSEDSHNSPLHF.

The chain carries TRBV19 and TRBJ1-2, with 10 bases lining up with TRBD1. The CDR3 covers 16 residues. The V and J ends lost 6 bases and 2 bases, in that order; junction bases with no gene match: 9. CDR1 LNHDA and CDR2 SQIVND come from the germline V gene (reference sequence). The CDR3 sequence: CASRTMPGQGNYGYTF. CDR3 bases: TGTGCCAGTAGAACCATGCCGGGACAGGGGAACTATGGCTACACCTTC.

This clone was counted once. The V and J genes are TRBV14 and TRBJ1-1; TRBD1 might be the D (5 bases). Germline V gene data show CDR1 as SGHDN and CDR2 as FVKESK. Trimming stripped 2 bases from V and 3 bases from J, with 16 bases between. The CDR3 contains 16 residues. In DNA, the CDR3 is TGTGCCAGCAGCCAAATCTTAGGGGTCGGAGACACTGAAGCTTTCTTT. As protein: CASSQILGVGDTEAFF.

This clone showed up just a few times. This chain uses TRBV29-1 with TRBJ1-2; 9 positions agree with TRBD1. The CDR3 spans 18 residues. The J segment lost 4 bases and the V segment lost 2 bases, leaving 17 bases of the junction unmatched. The germline gives CDR1 SQVTM, CDR2 ANQGSEA. The CDR3 coding sequence is TGCAGCGTTGAATTTGTGAGGACAGGGGTCCCCTTACTCTATGGCTACACCTTC. Its protein is CSVEFVRTGVPLLYGYTF.